The rows below give T cell receptor beta chains drawn from one sample of a study of CD8 T cells in ankylosing spondylitis. TCRdb ran MiXCR on the 5' RACE reads and lists one entry per CDR3 protein. The table includes fewer than 200,000 distinct CDR3 sequences, approximately 18% detected once. The sequenced material came from blood, either unsorted or a sorted T cell fraction (not recorded which). Receptors originate from a male donor aged 10 to 35 with ankylosing spondylitis or in good health (not recorded which). The CDR3 runs from the conserved cysteine through the conserved F or W. A D gene is named only where the DNA matches it firmly. Size is omitted from some rows. Given values are once, few, many or a class for expanded clones.

j_call v_call clone_size d_call cdr3_aa cdr3_nt
TRBJ2-2 TRBV5-5 many - CASSFWPGAGSGELFF TGTGCCAGCAGCTTCTGGCCGGGGGCAGGGTCCGGGGAGCTGTTTTTT
TRBJ1-6 TRBV5-1 many TRBD1 CASSHGTERSPLHF TGCGCCAGCAGCCACGGGACAGAACGATCACCCCTCCACTTT
TRBJ1-2 TRBV5-1 many - CASSPEGTSYGYTF TGCGCCAGCAGCCCGGAGGGGACATCATATGGCTACACCTTC
TRBJ2-7 TRBV9 many - CASSVGAEGYEQYF TGTGCCAGCAGCGTAGGTGCGGAAGGCTACGAGCAGTACTTC
TRBJ2-1 TRBV29-1 - TRBD2 CSVGMSSGRLDEQFF TGCAGCGTTGGAATGTCAAGCGGGAGGTTGGATGAGCAGTTCTTC
TRBJ2-7 TRBV6-5 few TRBD2 CASSLSSGSSYEQYF TGTGCCAGCAGTTTGTCTAGCGGGAGTTCCTACGAGCAGTACTTC
TRBJ1-1 TRBV20-1 - - CSVPREVNTEAFF TGCAGTGTCCCGAGGGAGGTTAACACTGAAGCTTTCTTT
TRBJ2-5 TRBV9 many TRBD1 CASSPLTGPPQETQYF TGTGCCAGCAGCCCCCTGACAGGGCCTCCACAAGAGACCCAGTACTTC
TRBJ2-7 TRBV5-1 many TRBD2 CASSRGLAGYNEQYF TGCGCCAGCAGCAGGGGACTAGCGGGATACAACGAGCAGTACTTC
TRBJ2-1 TRBV5-1 many - CASDKGEMNEQFF TGCGCCAGCGATAAGGGGGAGATGAATGAGCAGTTCTTC
TRBJ2-4 TRBV5-6 many - CASSLEGPNIQYF TGTGCCAGCAGCTTGGAAGGCCCGAACATTCAGTACTTC
TRBJ2-1 TRBV20-1 few TRBD2 CSARLAGDEQFF TGCAGTGCACGGCTAGCGGGAGATGAGCAGTTCTTC
TRBJ1-1 TRBV7-6 - - CASSSADGVGAEAFF TGTGCCAGCAGCTCCGCGGATGGGGTAGGGGCTGAAGCTTTCTTT
TRBJ2-5 TRBV20-1 many TRBD2 CSARELAGGPDQETQYF TGCAGTGCTAGAGAACTAGCGGGAGGGCCTGACCAGGAGACCCAGTACTTC
TRBJ2-3 TRBV29-1 few TRBD2 CSEPGLVTADTQYF TGCAGCGAACCGGGACTAGTAACGGCAGATACGCAGTATTTT
TRBJ2-1 TRBV20-1 few TRBD2 CSAGTSGRGNEQFF TGCAGTGCCGGGACTAGCGGGAGGGGCAATGAGCAGTTCTTC
TRBJ2-1 TRBV20-1 many - CSVSGSSYNEQFF TGCAGTGTCTCGGGAAGCTCCTACAATGAGCAGTTCTTC
TRBJ1-5 TRBV18 - - CASRNLSNQPQHF TGTGCCAGCCGTAACTTAAGCAATCAGCCCCAGCATTTT